This T cell receptor beta chain derives from a study of CD4+ T cells in melanoma. TCRdb keeps only in-frame clones here, not all; method: immunoSEQ multiplex PCR. The sample records roughly 10,000 clones, around 62% being singletons. Germline V gene sequence: CDR1 SGHRS, CDR2 YFSETQ. V gave up 4 bases and J gave up 0 bases; unmatched junction bases: 3. This CDR3 has 14 residues. Worth noting for this clone: Its specificity is not known.

Study outcomes and limitations: In melanoma, neoantigen-specific CD4+ T cells reportedly differed in differentiation state. CD8+ T cell, macrophage and B cell function reportedly correlated with neoantigen-specific CD4+ T cells.

The sequenced sample was cells from a culture (not recorded whether cultured in vitro). This sequence originates from a human donor with melanoma. The chain carries TRBV5-1 and TRBJ2-7, with 8 bases identical to TRBD2. CDR3 region: CASSLRGGSYEQYF. CDR3 DNA sequence: TGCGCCAGCAGCCTCCGGGGGGGCTCCTACGAGCAGTACTTC.